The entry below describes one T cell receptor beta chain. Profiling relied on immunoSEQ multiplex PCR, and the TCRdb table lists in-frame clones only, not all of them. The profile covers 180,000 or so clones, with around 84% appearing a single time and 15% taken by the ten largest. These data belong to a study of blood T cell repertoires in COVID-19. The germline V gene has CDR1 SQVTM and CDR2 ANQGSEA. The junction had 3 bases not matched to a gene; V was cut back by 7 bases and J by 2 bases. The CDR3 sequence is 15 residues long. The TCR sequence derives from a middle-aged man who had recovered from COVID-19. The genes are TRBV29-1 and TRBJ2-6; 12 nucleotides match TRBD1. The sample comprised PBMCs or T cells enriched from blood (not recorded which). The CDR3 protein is CSAGTGGTGANVLTF. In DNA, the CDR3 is TGCAGCGCCGGGACAGGGGGCACTGGGGCCAACGTCCTGACTTTC. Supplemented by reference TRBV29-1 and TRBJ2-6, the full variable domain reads SAVISQKPSRDICQRGTSLTIQCQVDSQVTMMFWYRQQPGQSLTLIATANQGSEATYESGFVIDKFPISRPNLTFSTLTVSNMSPEDSSIYLCSAGTGGTGANVLTFGAGSRLTVL.